This T cell receptor (beta chain) was observed in a study of human T cells and chemical hapten exposure. In the original workflow: The median was around 91,000 TCRs per sample, ranging roughly 20,000 to 750,000. TCRdb reanalysed the RACE reads using MiXCR and keeps one entry per CDR3 protein. In this record, the V and J calls reflect TCRdb's handling and not the investigators' own analysis. The top ten clones hold 2.5% to 4% of a sample with 95,000 or so distinct CDR3 sequences, over 10% of them seen once. Time point indicated: patch test 2, 6 weeks after DPC sensitization. The treatment is: therapeutic diphenylcyclopropenone sensitization with weekly scalp DPC. In every case, blood was obtained before the patch test was applied. Those who donated were patients with alopecia, 18 to 70 years of age, and suitable for DPC. The germline V gene encodes CDR1 SQVTM and CDR2 ANQGSEA. The germline V and J ends were trimmed by 7 bases and 4 bases, with 16 bases remaining between them. The CDR3 consists of 13 residues.

The receptor was isolated from a woman aged 40-49 years with alopecia areata. Some clones in this sample may be carry-over from other donors' samples. The specimen was whole blood, collected in connection with sensitization to the hapten diphenylcyclopropenone (DPC). This sequence joins TRBV29-1 and TRBJ1-1; a weak D match, TRBD1 (5 bases). CDR3: CSAGVGAGTEAFF. CDR3 DNA: TGCAGCGCCGGGGTCGGGGCTGGCACTGAAGCTTTCTTT. The full variable domain, with the rest looked up from reference TRBV29-1 and TRBJ1-1, is SAVISQKPSRDICQRGTSLTIQCQVDSQVTMMFWYRQQPGQSLTLIATANQGSEATYESGFVIDKFPISRPNLTFSTLTVSNMSPEDSSIYLCSAGVGAGTEAFFGQGTRLTVV.